This TCR beta chain was observed in a study of graft-versus-host responses after intestinal transplantation. Study details: Following induction with anti-thymocyte globulin, all recipients were given tacrolimus and steroids for about 3 years. General study points: Early post-transplant HvG declines were associated with peak circulating GvH clone levels. There were GvH clones found in recipient marrow, and some of them appeared first in ileum or blood.

TCRdb keeps only in-frame clones here, not all; method: immunoSEQ multiplex PCR. The sample has 90,000 to 95,000 clones, over 80% seen once. This clone came up a few times. What it binds is not known. Within the sample, other DNA sequences also encode this same CDR3. The CDR3 length is 11 residues. Germline CDR1 and CDR2: WNHNN and SYGVQD (reference sequence). Trimming shortened V by 4 bases and J by 5 bases, and 6 bases separated the two germline ends. The source of this sequence is a human donor who received an intestinal transplant. This chain connects TRBV10-1 to TRBJ2-7, with D maybe TRBD2 (6 bases). Sample: unstimulated CD8+ T cells sorted from spleen or lymph node cells, taken before intestinal transplant. CDR3 loop: CASSGGNEQYF. As DNA, the CDR3 is TGCGCCAGCAGTGGCGGGAACGAGCAGTACTTC.